This is a list of T cell receptor beta chains from one sample in a study of radiotherapy plus CTLA-4 blockade in lung cancer. The protocol was immunoSEQ multiplex PCR, while the TCRdb copy is restricted to in-frame clones and leaves out a portion. The sample has some 49,000 clones, about 88% seen once. The sample here was peripheral blood, taken from a patient treated with radiotherapy plus ipilimumab. Receptors originate from a human donor with non-small cell lung cancer whose response to radiotherapy plus ipilimumab could not be evaluated. Both conserved end residues are part of each CDR3. Each record gives: clone size, J gene, D gene, V gene, CDR3 DNA, CDR3 protein. The D gene is left open where the match is weak. Some rows mark clone size as missing; the rest say once, few, many or name a class of expanded clone.

>once|TRBJ2-1|TRBD2|TRBV6-1
TGTGCCACCCGGACTAGCGCGGACAATGAGCAGTTCTTC
CATRTSADNEQFF
>-|TRBJ2-7|-|TRBV4-3
TGCGCCAGCAGCCAAGAATTTGGGAGGCCCTACGAGCAGTACTTC
CASSQEFGRPYEQYF
>-|TRBJ1-1|-|TRBV30
TGTGCCTGGAGTGTAACATTCCCCGCTGAAGCTTTCTTT
CAWSVTFPAEAFF
>-|TRBJ2-5|-|TRBV7-9
TGTGCCAGCAGCTTAGGGCCCCGTTGGGAGACCCAGTACTTC
CASSLGPRWETQYF
>-|TRBJ2-1|TRBD2|TRBV7-2
TGTGCCAGCAGCCCGACTAGCGGGAGTTCCTACAATGAGCAGTTCTTC
CASSPTSGSSYNEQFF
>few|TRBJ1-1|-|TRBV5-1
TGCGCCAGCAGCTTGGTGCGGGGGACTGAAGCTTTCTTT
CASSLVRGTEAFF
>-|TRBJ2-1|TRBD2|TRBV5-6
TGTGCCAGCAGCTTGTGGACTAGCGGGTTGAATGAGCAGTTCTTC
CASSLWTSGLNEQFF
>-|TRBJ2-3|-|TRBV15
TGTGCCACCAGCAGAGATTTGGACTTTCCCACAGATACGCAGTATTTT
CATSRDLDFPTDTQYF
>-|TRBJ2-1|TRBD2|TRBV5-1
TGCGCCAGCAGCTTGGTTACGGGAGGGATCTCCTACAATGAGCAGTTCTTC
CASSLVTGGISYNEQFF
>few|TRBJ1-2|-|TRBV9
TGTGCCAGCAGCGTAGCTGGGGCAGTTGGTGGCGGTGGCTACACCTTC
CASSVAGAVGGGGYTF
>-|TRBJ2-3|-|TRBV28
TGTGCCAGCAGTAAGACTAGCACAGATACGCAGTATTTT
CASSKTSTDTQYF
>-|TRBJ2-1|-|TRBV27
TGTGCCAGCACATCGACCCCCGGGGATGAGCAGTTCTTC
CASTSTPGDEQFF
>-|TRBJ1-2|-|TRBV5-5
TGTGCCAGCAGCGCCGGGTGGGGGCCCGGGAACTATGGCTACACCTTC
CASSAGWGPGNYGYTF
>once|TRBJ2-7|-|TRBV5-5
TGTGCCAGCAGCTCCGTCTGGGCAGTGACCTCCTACGAGCAGTACTTC
CASSSVWAVTSYEQYF
>-|TRBJ1-2|TRBD1|TRBV5-4
TGTGCCAGCAGCTTGGAAACAGGGGAATATGGCTACACCTTC
CASSLETGEYGYTF
>-|TRBJ2-3|TRBD1|TRBV5-1
TGCGCCAGCAGCTTGGGGGACAGGGGGACAGATACGCAGTATTTT
CASSLGDRGTDTQYF
>-|TRBJ1-5|-|TRBV21-1
TGTGCCAGCAGCCTATTCTGGGGCGTAAGGCAGCCCCAGCATTTT
CASSLFWGVRQPQHF
>-|TRBJ1-1|-|TRBV19
TGTGCCAGTACTTCAGGGAGGGACACTGAAGCTTTCTTT
CASTSGRDTEAFF
>-|TRBJ1-2|-|TRBV27
TGTGCCAGCAGTTTGGGGGGACGCTATGGCTACACCTTC
CASSLGGRYGYTF
>few|TRBJ2-7|TRBD1|TRBV4-1
TGCGCCAGCAGCCATGACAGGGCAAGGGAGCAGTACTTC
CASSHDRAREQYF
>once|TRBJ2-1|TRBD1|TRBV28
TGTGCCAGCAGTTCCGCAGGGACAGTCGCCTACAATGAGCAGTTCTTC
CASSSAGTVAYNEQFF
>-|TRBJ1-3|TRBD1|TRBV6-5
TGTGCCAGCAGTCGGACAGGGGGCTCTGGAAACACCATATATTTT
CASSRTGGSGNTIYF
>-|TRBJ2-7|TRBD1|TRBV7-2
TGTGCCAGCAGCTTAGTCGACAGGGTCTACGAGCAGTACTTC
CASSLVDRVYEQYF
>-|TRBJ2-5|TRBD1|TRBV28
TGTGCCAGCAGTCCAAACAGGGGGCTCAGGGAGACCCAGTACTTC
CASSPNRGLRETQYF
>-|TRBJ2-7|-|TRBV7-2
TGTGCCAGCAGCTTAGGTGTGTTAAGGGGGTCCGGCGAGCAGTACTTC
CASSLGVLRGSGEQYF
>-|TRBJ1-2|-|TRBV5-1
TGCGCCAGCAGCTTGGAGGGACTATCCTATGGCTACACCTTC
CASSLEGLSYGYTF
>-|TRBJ1-2|-|TRBV27
TGTGCCAGCAACGTTTGCCCCCCCACACAGGGCCGTACTAACTATGGCTACACCTTC
CASNVCPPTQGRTNYGYTF
>-|TRBJ1-4|-|TRBV4-1
TGCGCCAGCAGCCAAAGGACAGAGACCAATGAAAAACTGTTTTTT
CASSQRTETNEKLFF
>-|TRBJ1-2|TRBD1|TRBV28
TGTGCCAGCAGTTTCCCGACAGGGGGCTCGCTAAAGAATGGCTACACCTTC
CASSFPTGGSLKNGYTF